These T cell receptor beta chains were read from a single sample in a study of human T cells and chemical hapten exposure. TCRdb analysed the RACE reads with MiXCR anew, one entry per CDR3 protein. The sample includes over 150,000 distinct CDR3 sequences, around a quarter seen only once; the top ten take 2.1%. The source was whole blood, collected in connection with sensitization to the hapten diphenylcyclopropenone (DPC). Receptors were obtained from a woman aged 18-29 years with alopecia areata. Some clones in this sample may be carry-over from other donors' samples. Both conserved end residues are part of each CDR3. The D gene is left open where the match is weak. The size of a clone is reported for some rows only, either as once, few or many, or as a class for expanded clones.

CASSQEEGLDTQYF TGCGCCAGCAGCCAAGAAGAGGGGTTAGATACGCAGTATTTT NA TRBJ2-3 NA TRBV4-3
CASSFPGTSYREQYF TGTGCCAGCAGTTTCCCCGGGACTTCCTATCGAGAGCAGTACTTC NA TRBJ2-7 NA TRBV12-3/TRBV12-4
CASSFVPGGQETQYF TGTGCCAGCAGCTTCGTCCCGGGGGGGCAGGAGACCCAGTACTTC NA TRBJ2-5 TRBD2 TRBV7-2
CASSGGTGREVFEAFF TGCGCCAGCAGCGGGGGGACAGGGAGGGAAGTCTTTGAAGCTTTCTTT many TRBJ1-1 TRBD1 TRBV10-2
CASSLESVRVEQFF TGTGCCAGCAGCTTAGAATCGGTCCGAGTTGAGCAGTTCTTC NA TRBJ2-1 NA TRBV11-2
CSVESPQQETQYF TGCAGCGTTGAAAGTCCGCAACAAGAGACCCAGTACTTC NA TRBJ2-5 NA TRBV29-1
CASSYSGTGHNQPQHF TGTGCCAGCAGTTACTCCGGGACAGGGCACAATCAGCCCCAGCATTTT NA TRBJ1-5 TRBD1 TRBV6-2/TRBV6-3
CASSTGNYGYTF TGTGCCAGCTCCACGGGGAACTATGGCTACACCTTC NA TRBJ1-2 NA TRBV7-9
CASSQDRSGGGYEQYF TGTGCCAGCAGCCAAGATCGAAGCGGGGGGGGGTACGAGCAGTACTTC NA TRBJ2-7 TRBD2 TRBV4-2
CASSLPTAVGVTEAFF TGTGCCAGCAGCTTACCCACGGCGGTGGGGGTCACTGAAGCTTTCTTT NA TRBJ1-1 NA TRBV7-6